This paragraph reports one T cell receptor beta chain. The data are from a study of control samples from healthy donors and cancer patients. Sequenced by immunoSEQ multiplex PCR; TCRdb stores in-frame clones only, minus some. This sample has around 180,000 clones, with around 88% found just once. Germline V gene sequence: CDR1 SQVTM, CDR2 ANQGSEA. This CDR3 has 15 residues. Trimming cost V 6 bases and J 2 bases; bases outside gene matches: 11. The TCR comes from a woman aged 25 to 39 in good health. The sequenced material came from blood. The V and J genes are TRBV29-1 and TRBJ2-3, with 7 bases fitting TRBD1. In nucleotides, the CDR3 is TGCAGCGTCGAGGGCAGGGGGTTTTACACAGATACGCAGTATTTT. This gives the protein CSVEGRGFYTDTQYF.